This T cell receptor (beta chain) was profiled in a study of glioma-infiltrating T cells. This CDR3 is 17 amino acids long. CDR1 is ENHRY, CDR2 SYGVKD, per germline. V was pared by 6 bases and J by 8 bases, with 18 bases of the junction left unmatched. This clonotype was detected many times. The iRepertoire nested amplicon-rescue multiplex PCR amplified TCR alpha and beta CDR3s from RNA. TCRdb reanalysed the multiplex PCR reads using MiXCR and keeps one entry per CDR3 protein. The sample holds 90,000 to 110,000 distinct CDR3 sequences, less than 30% seen once. Sequenced input: glioma tissue, nonneoplastic brain tissue, or PBMCs (not recorded which). This clonotype was sampled from a human donor with low-grade glioma or glioblastoma, undergoing nonglioma brain surgery, or in good health (not recorded which). The genes are TRBV10-3 and TRBJ2-1; 8 nucleotides line up with TRBD2. As DNA, the CDR3 is TGTGCCATCAGGCCACTCTTTCTAAGCGGGAGACTGGATGAGCAGTTCTTC. Translating it yields CAIRPLFLSGRLDEQFF.